This TCR beta chain comes out of a study of T cells after yellow fever vaccination. CDR3 length equals 15 residues. Trimming took 1 base from V and 1 from J, leaving 10 bases between them. CDR1 is SGHDN, CDR2 FVKESK, per germline. MiXCR, run by TCRdb on the 5' RACE reads, gives a single entry per CDR3 protein. The table records 250,000 or so distinct CDR3 sequences, about 3.9% of them present only once. This clonotype originated in a man aged 18 to 30 who received the YFV17D yellow fever vaccine. The material was PBMCs, obtained 15 days after the yellow fever booster vaccination. This chain links TRBV14 with TRBJ2-5; D tentatively fits TRBD1 or TRBD2 (5 bases each). CDR3: CASSQAFGGQETQYF. CDR3 DNA sequence: TGTGCCAGCAGCCAAGCATTTGGGGGCCAAGAGACCCAGTACTTC.